A few counts support the clone carrying this TCR beta chain. The cDNA 3' end received a ligated oligonucleotide with a UMI. First-round PCR used roughly 4 cycles and beta primers RC1.1 and RC1.2 covering TRBC1 and TRBC2. TCRdb redid the calling of the UMI-ligation and nested PCR reads with MiXCR, one entry per CDR3 protein. The sample yields tens of thousands of distinct CDR3 sequences, around a tenth seen once. This record belongs to a study of quantifying T cell responses using KT2 cells. Study-wide context: cDNA was made from DNase-treated RNA using alpha and beta constant primers.

This CDR3 has 16 amino acids. Trimming took 2 bases from V and 5 from J, leaving 19 bases between them. Germline loops: CDR1 SEHNR, CDR2 FQNEAQ (reference sequence). The V gene is TRBV7-9, the J gene TRBJ2-7; weak D call: TRBD1 (7 bases). Sequencing was carried out using PBMCs spiked with cells of the T cell clone KT2. The source is a human donor. Written as DNA, the CDR3 is TGTGCCAGCAGCTTATTTGGCAGGGGGGTCGGGGACGAGCAGTACTTC. Translation: CASSLFGRGVGDEQYF.